The 17 T cell receptor beta chains below come from one sample, sequenced in a study of a mutant IDH1 vaccine in newly diagnosed glioma. Time point noted: week 47, end of study. Doses of 300 ug of mutant IDH1 20-mer peptide were given with topical imiquimod. Their specific antigens are unknown. Produced via immunoSEQ multiplex PCR; TCRdb's table is partial and in-frame only. There are some 87,000 clones in the sample; roughly four fifths occur only once, and approximately 5.4% lies in the top ten. Source: PBMCs, taken from a glioma patient whose treatment included an IDH1 peptide vaccine. The source of these receptors is a man aged 40-49 years with glioma.

A few counts support this clone. V and J are TRBV4-1 and TRBJ1-4, with 7 bases matching TRBD1. V trimming: 3 bases; J trimming: 4 bases; junction bases outside the gene matches: 8. The germline CDR1 and CDR2 sequences are MGHRA and YSYEKL. The CDR3 has 16 residues. CDR3 sequence (DNA): TGCGCCAGCAGCCATGAAGTAGACAGGGTTAATGAAAAACTGTTTTTT. As protein: CASSHEVDRVNEKLFF.

CDR3 sequence (DNA): TGTGCCAGCAGGGCACAGGGGGCGCGGGGACCAGATACGCAGTATTTT. Translated: CASRAQGARGPDTQYF. The chain couples TRBV6-6 to TRBJ2-3; 9 nucleotides match TRBD1. V trimming: 6 bases; J trimming: 4 bases; junction bases outside the gene matches: 11. CDR1 is MNHNY, CDR2 SVGAGI, per germline (reference sequence). The CDR3 is made up of 16 amino acids.

This chain joins TRBV27 and TRBJ2-7, with 7 bases that match TRBD2. J was trimmed by 2 bases and V by 0 bases; bases with no gene match: 4. The germline V gene has CDR1 MNHEY and CDR2 SMNVEV (reference sequence). The CDR3 totals 15 residues. For the CDR3, the DNA is TGTGCCAGCAGTTTATCGAGGCTAGCGGCCTACGAGCAGTACTTC. Its protein product is CASSLSRLAAYEQYF.

This chain joins TRBV7-2 and TRBJ2-2; no clear D gene. Germline assignment: CDR1 SGHTA and CDR2 FQGNSA. V gave up 6 bases and J gave up 1 base, with 3 bases separating them. The CDR3 is made up of 12 amino acids. CDR3 in DNA: TGTGCCAGCAGGAAGAACACCGGGGAGCTGTTTTTT. Amino acid sequence: CASRKNTGELFF.

This chain connects TRBV7-2 to TRBJ2-1; D remains unclear. Germline values: CDR1 SGHTA, CDR2 FQGNSA. V was cut by 0 bases and J by 3 bases, with 9 bases left in between. The CDR3 spans 15 residues. The DNA for the CDR3 is TGTGCCAGCAGCTTAGCGGGCGGCTTCTACAATGAGCAGTTCTTC. This encodes CASSLAGGFYNEQFF. The complete variable domain, with remaining parts taken from reference TRBV7-2 and TRBJ2-1, reads GAGVSQSPSNKVTEKGKDVELRCDPISGHTALYWYRQSLGQGLEFLIYFQGNSAPDKSGLPSDRFSAERTGGSVSTLTIQRTQQEDSAVYLCASSLAGGFYNEQFFGPGTRLTVL.

The chain joins TRBV29-1 to TRBJ2-7, with TRBD1 identical over 7 bases. This CDR3 has 12 amino acids. V gave up 2 bases and J gave up 6 bases; unmatched junction bases: 4. Germline V CDR1 and CDR2: SQVTM, ANQGSEA. CDR3 nucleotides: TGCAGCGTTGAACGAGGGGGCGTCGAGCAGTACTTC. It yields the protein CSVERGGVEQYF.

This clone was seen a few times. This sequence joins TRBV6-5 and TRBJ1-1, with TRBD1 as a possible D gene (5 bases). V was shortened by 6 bases and J by 2 bases, with 13 bases between the two germline ends. Germline CDR1 reads MNHEY; CDR2 reads SVGAGI. This CDR3 region has 14 residues. The CDR3 is CASRMGTLNTEAFF. In DNA, the CDR3 is TGTGCCAGCAGGATGGGGACCCTAAACACTGAAGCTTTCTTT.

This chain uses TRBV4-1 with TRBJ2-2; 13 bases align to TRBD2. Germline-derived CDR1 and CDR2 are MGHRA and YSYEKL. This CDR3 is built from 18 residues. Unmatched junction bases numbered 6, after V lost 5 bases and J lost 0 bases. The CDR3 region is CASSWTSGGFANTGELFF. The CDR3 coding sequence is TGCGCCAGCAGCTGGACTAGCGGGGGCTTCGCGAACACCGGGGAGCTGTTTTTT.

This clone was seen only once. The chain carries TRBV29-1 and TRBJ2-1; 8 nucleotides match TRBD2. J was trimmed by 6 bases and V by 7 bases; bases with no gene match: 5. Germline CDR1 reads SQVTM; CDR2 reads ANQGSEA. The CDR3 length is 12 residues. As DNA, the CDR3 is TGCAGCGCAGAACGGGGGGGCAATGAGCAGTTCTTC. This translates into CSAERGGNEQFF.

This clone was detected a few times. The CDR3 is CASSYSMGQETQYF. The CDR3 nucleotides read TGTGCCAGCAGTTACTCGATGGGACAAGAGACCCAGTACTTC. V and J are TRBV6-5 and TRBJ2-5; D gene uncertain. The CDR3 length is 14 residues. The germline gives CDR1 MNHEY, CDR2 SVGAGI. Trimming shortened V by 0 bases and J by 2 bases, and 7 bases separated the two germline ends.

The rearrangement links TRBV6-5 to TRBJ2-3; TRBD2 matches at 7 bases. This CDR3 comprises 14 residues. After removal of 2 bases from V and 1 base from J, the junction contained 0 bases not matched to a gene. Germline-derived CDR1 and CDR2 are MNHEY and SVGAGI. CDR3 loop: CASSYSGGTDTQYF. The CDR3 bases are TGTGCCAGCAGTTACAGCGGGGGCACAGATACGCAGTATTTT.

V is TRBV28 and J is TRBJ1-3, with D unresolved. This CDR3 comprises 12 residues. The V gene's germline CDR1 is MDHEN and CDR2 SYDVKM. V lost 6 bases and J lost 4, with 7 bases in between. The CDR3 bases are TGTGCCAGCAGGGGGAACGGAAACACCATATATTTT. It specifies CASRGNGNTIYF.

This chain joins TRBV4-2 and TRBJ1-5; 12 bases line up with TRBD1. Trimming cost V 4 bases and J 1 base; bases outside gene matches: 11. CDR1 is LGHNA and CDR2 is YNFKEQ in the germline V gene. CDR3 length: 19 residues. The CDR3 region has the DNA TGTGCCAGCAGCCGAGCTACCGGGACAGGGGGCGCGAGCAATCAGCCCCAGCATTTT. Amino acid sequence: CASSRATGTGGASNQPQHF.

V usage is TRBV7-9 and J usage is TRBJ2-3, with 12 nucleotides matching TRBD2. The germline V gene encodes CDR1 SEHNR and CDR2 FQNEAQ (reference sequence). The junction had 3 bases not matched to a gene; V was cut back by 4 bases and J by 4 bases. This CDR3 is built from 15 residues. The CDR3 is CASSSLAGGADTQYF. The CDR3 region has the DNA TGTGCCAGCAGCTCTCTAGCGGGAGGGGCAGATACGCAGTATTTT.

This chain uses TRBV11-2 with TRBJ2-3; D is uncertain. CDR1 SGHAT and CDR2 FQNNGV come from the germline V gene. This CDR3 has 14 residues. V lost 4 bases and J 2 bases, leaving 10 bases between the germline ends. This CDR3 reads CASSSEHYTDTQYF. The CDR3 bases are TGTGCCAGCAGCTCAGAACATTACACAGATACGCAGTATTTT.

V gene TRBV9 combines with J gene TRBJ1-2; D might be TRBD1 (5 bases). Germline loops: CDR1 SGDLS, CDR2 YYNGEE. The CDR3 has 13 residues. With 2 bases removed from V and 14 bases from J, the gap between germline ends came to 19 bases. CDR3 coding DNA: TGTGCCAGCAGCGTGGATATGGGACGGCTTGTGACCTTC. This codes for CASSVDMGRLVTF.

The chain recombines TRBV4-3 with TRBJ1-2; D might be TRBD1 (5 bases). This CDR3 has 15 amino acids. Germline CDR1 reads LGHNA; CDR2 reads YSLEER. Trimming removed 1 base at V and 4 bases at J, with 13 bases between. The CDR3 DNA sequence: TGCGCCAGCAGCCAAGGGTCAGGGAGGCCCTATGGCTACACCTTC. Protein sequence: CASSQGSGRPYGYTF.